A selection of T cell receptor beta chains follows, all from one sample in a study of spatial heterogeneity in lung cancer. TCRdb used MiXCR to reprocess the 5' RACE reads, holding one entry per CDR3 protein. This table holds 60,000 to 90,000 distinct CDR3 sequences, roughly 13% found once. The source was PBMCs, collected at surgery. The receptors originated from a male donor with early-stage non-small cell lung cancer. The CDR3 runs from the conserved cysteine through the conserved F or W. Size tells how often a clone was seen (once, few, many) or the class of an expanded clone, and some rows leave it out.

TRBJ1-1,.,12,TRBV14,CASSHSYAEAFF
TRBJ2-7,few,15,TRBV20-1,CSARALAGGPGEQYF
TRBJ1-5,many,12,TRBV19,CASSLINQPQHF
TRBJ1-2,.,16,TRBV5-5,CASSSNAGTGLFGYTF
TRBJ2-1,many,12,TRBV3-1,CASSQEGLGQFF
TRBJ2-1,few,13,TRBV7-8,CASIPIGGNEQFF
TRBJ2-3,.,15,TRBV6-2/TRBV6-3,CASSYLGGSTDTQYF
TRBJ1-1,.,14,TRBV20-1,CSAREGTMNTEAFF
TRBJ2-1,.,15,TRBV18,CASSPSGGFGGEQFF
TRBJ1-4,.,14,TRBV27,CASSLTGHNEKLFF
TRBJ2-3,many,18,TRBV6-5,CASSYHGTSGRGGDTQYF
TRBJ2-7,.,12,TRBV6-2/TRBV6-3,CASTIPGYEQYF
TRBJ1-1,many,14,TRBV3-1,CASSQGLRGTEAFF
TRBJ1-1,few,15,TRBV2,CASNKQVPMNTEAFF
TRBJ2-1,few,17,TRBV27,CASRRRFHRGDYNEQFF
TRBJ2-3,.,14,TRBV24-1,CATSESDGTDTQYF
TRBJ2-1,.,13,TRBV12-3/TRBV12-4,CASTLRGVNEQFF
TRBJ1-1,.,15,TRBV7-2,CASSSRDGVNTEAFF
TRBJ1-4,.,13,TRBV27,CASSLTGTEKLFF
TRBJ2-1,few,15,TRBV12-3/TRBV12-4,CASKRTSGPYNEQFF
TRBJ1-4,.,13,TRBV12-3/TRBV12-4,CASSPTDAEKLFF
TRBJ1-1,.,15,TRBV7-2,CASRPYGPFPTEAFF
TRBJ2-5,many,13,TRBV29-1,CSADGGLGETQYF
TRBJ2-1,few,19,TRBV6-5,CASSPLRTSGRVSYNEQFF
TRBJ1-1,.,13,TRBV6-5,CASSYSGGEKAFF
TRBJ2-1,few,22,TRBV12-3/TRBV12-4,CASSWRLFSGRAPRGSYNEQFF
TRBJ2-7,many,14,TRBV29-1,CSVLTTGSSYEQYF
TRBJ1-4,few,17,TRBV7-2,CASSSRGGASTNEKLFF
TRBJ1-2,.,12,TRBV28,CASNRVNYGYTF
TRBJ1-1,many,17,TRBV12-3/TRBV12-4,CASSFGQGRVANTEAFF
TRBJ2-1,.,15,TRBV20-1,CSALRTSGRYNEQFF
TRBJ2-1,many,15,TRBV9,CASSILAESYNEQFF
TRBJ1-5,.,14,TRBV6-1,CASNGVNSNQPQHF
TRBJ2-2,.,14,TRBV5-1,CASSLQRTTGELFF
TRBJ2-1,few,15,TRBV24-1,CATSDFRVEYNEQFF
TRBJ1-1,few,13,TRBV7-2,CASSLYSRTEAFF
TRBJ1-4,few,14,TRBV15,CATSRESTDEKLFF
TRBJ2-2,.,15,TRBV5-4,CASSLLTGNTGELFF
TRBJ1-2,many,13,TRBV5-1,CASSLSTNYGYTF
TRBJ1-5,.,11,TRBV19,CASSGGQPQHF
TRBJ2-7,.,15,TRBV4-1,CASSRVQGAASEQYF
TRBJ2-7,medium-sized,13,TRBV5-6,CASSLPSGYEQYF
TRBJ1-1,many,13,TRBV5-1,CASGLIGNTEAFF
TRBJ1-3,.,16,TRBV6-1,CASSDLLYSSGNTIYF
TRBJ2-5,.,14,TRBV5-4,CASSSRRLQETQYF
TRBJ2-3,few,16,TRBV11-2,CASSPLDSGRWDTQYF
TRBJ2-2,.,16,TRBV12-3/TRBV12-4,CASSSPGTGPTGELFF
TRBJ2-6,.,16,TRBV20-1,CSARESQGTGANVLTF
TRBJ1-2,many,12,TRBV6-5,CASSSNSGGYTF
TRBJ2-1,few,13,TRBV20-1,CSARGGRYNEQFF
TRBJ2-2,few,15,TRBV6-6,CASSYGTDNTGELFF
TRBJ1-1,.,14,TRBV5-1,CASSDGQLNTEAFF
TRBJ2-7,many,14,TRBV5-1,CASSLAGFSYEQYF
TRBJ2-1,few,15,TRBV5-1,CASTQLAGVKNEQFF
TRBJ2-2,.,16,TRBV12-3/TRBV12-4,CASSPGLAANTGELFF
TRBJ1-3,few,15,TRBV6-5,CASSSGRLSGNTIYF
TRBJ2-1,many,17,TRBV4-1,CASSQDAGDRGDNEQFF
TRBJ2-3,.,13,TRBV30,CAWSVSGGDTQYF
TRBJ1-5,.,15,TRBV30,CAWSAGQPVIQPQHF